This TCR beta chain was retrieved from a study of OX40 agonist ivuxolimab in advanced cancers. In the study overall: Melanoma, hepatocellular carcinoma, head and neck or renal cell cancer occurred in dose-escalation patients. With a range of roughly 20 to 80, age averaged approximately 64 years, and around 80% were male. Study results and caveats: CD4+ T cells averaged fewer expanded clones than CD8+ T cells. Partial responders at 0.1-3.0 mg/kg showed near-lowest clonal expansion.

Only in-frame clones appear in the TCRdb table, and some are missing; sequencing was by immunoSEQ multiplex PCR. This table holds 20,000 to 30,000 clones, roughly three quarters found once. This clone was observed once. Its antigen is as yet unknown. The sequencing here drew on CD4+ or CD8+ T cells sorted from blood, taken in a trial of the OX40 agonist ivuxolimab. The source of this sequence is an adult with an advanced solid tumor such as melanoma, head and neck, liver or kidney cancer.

The CDR3 nucleotides are TGTGCCCCCGAAGGGGGGCCTGGCTACACCTTC. Its translation: CAPEGGPGYTF. The chain combines TRBV6-1 with TRBJ1-2; tentative D call: TRBD1 (6 bases). V was pared by 11 bases and J by 7 bases, with 14 bases between. Germline CDR1 and CDR2: MNHNS and SASEGT. This CDR3 is built from 11 residues.